This record concerns one T cell receptor beta chain sequence. Unique molecular identifiers were built into the TCRbeta library. MiXCR was run by TCRdb on the PCR reads, yielding one entry per CDR3 protein. The sample records more than 550,000 distinct CDR3 sequences, over 9.5% being singletons. This specimen comes from a study of T-cell reconstitution after alpha-beta-depleted transplantation in children. The CDR3 sequence is 13 residues long. The V gene lost 3 bases and the J gene lost 6 bases, with 11 bases spanning the gap. Germline assignment: CDR1 LNHDA and CDR2 SQIVND (reference sequence). The specimen was PBMCs from the stem cell graft donor, collected from the stem cell graft. This chain connects TRBV19 to TRBJ1-1; D is perhaps TRBD1 (5 bases). The clonotype was recovered from a human donor who donated a stem cell graft to a child with acute myeloid leukemia. CDR3 protein: CASSIGGNAEAFF. CDR3 DNA sequence: TGTGCCAGTAGTATCGGGGGTAACGCTGAAGCTTTCTTT.